The clone carrying this T cell receptor beta chain came up once. This specimen belongs to a study of blood T cell repertoires in COVID-19. Some clones are missing from TCRdb's copy, which holds only in-frame ones; the method was immunoSEQ multiplex PCR. The table has around 270,000 clones, about 88% seen once. The CDR3 is 16 residues long. The germline CDR1 and CDR2 sequences are SGHTA and FQGNSA. Trimming took off 3 bases at V and 0 bases at J, with 12 bases between the two ends. The sequence was obtained from a woman aged 60-75 years with COVID-19, enrolled during active disease. Sequenced material: peripheral blood. This chain links TRBV7-2 with TRBJ1-3; D is possibly TRBD1 (6 bases). CDR3 amino acids: CASSFEGQLSGNTIYF. For the CDR3, the DNA is TGTGCCAGCAGCTTCGAAGGACAGCTCTCTGGAAACACCATATATTTT. The full variable domain, with the rest looked up from reference TRBV7-2 and TRBJ1-3, is GAGVSQSPSNKVTEKGKDVELRCDPISGHTALYWYRQSLGQGLEFLIYFQGNSAPDKSGLPSDRFSAERTGGSVSTLTIQRTQQEDSAVYLCASSFEGQLSGNTIYFGEGSWLTVV.